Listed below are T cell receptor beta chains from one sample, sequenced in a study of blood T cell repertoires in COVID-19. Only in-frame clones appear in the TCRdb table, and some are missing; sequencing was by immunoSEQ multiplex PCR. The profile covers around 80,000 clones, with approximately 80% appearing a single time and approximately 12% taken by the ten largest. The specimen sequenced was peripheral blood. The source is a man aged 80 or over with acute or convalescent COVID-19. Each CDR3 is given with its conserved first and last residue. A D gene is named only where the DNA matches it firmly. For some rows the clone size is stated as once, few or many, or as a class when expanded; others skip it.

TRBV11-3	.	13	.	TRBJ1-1	TGTGCCAGCAGCTTACATAGGAACACTGAAGCTTTCTTT	CASSLHRNTEAFF
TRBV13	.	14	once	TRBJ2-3	TGTGCCAGCAGCTTATATCAGGGGACAGATACGCAGTATTTT	CASSLYQGTDTQYF
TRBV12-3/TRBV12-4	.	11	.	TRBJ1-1	TGTGCCAGCAGTTTCAGGGGTGAGACTTTCTTT	CASSFRGETFF
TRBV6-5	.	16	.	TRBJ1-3	TGTGCCAGCAGTTACGCCAAGCAGGGCTCTGGAAACACCATATATTTT	CASSYAKQGSGNTIYF
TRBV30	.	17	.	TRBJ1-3	TGTGCCTGGAGAAGAGTCGGGCGGGGTTCCTCTGGAAACACCATATATTTT	CAWRRVGRGSSGNTIYF
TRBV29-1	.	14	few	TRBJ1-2	TGCAGCGTGGACGGGGGGGGACAACTCTATGGCTACACCTTC	CSVDGGGQLYGYTF
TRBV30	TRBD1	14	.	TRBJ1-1	TGTGCCTGGACTAGATCCGGGACAGCTTGGGAAGCTTTCTTT	CAWTRSGTAWEAFF
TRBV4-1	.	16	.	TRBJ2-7	TGCGCCAGCAGCCAAGGGGACTCCCGGGAACTGGGCGAGCAGTACTTC	CASSQGDSRELGEQYF
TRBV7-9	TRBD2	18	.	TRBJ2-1	TGTGCCAGCAGCTTCGGGCTAGCGGGGGGAAACTCCTACAATGAGCAGTTCTTC	CASSFGLAGGNSYNEQFF
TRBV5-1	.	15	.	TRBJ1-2	TGCGCCAGCAGCGTGACAGCCTCCGGGAACTATGGCTACACCTTC	CASSVTASGNYGYTF
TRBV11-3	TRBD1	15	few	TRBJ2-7	TGTGCCAGCAGCTTATATTCGACAGGGGGCTACGAGCAGTACTTC	CASSLYSTGGYEQYF
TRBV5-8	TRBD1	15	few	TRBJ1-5	TGTGCCAGCAGGGAGGACAGGGGGACTATCATGCCCCAGCATTTT	CASREDRGTIMPQHF
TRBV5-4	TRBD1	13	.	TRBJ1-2	TGTGCCAGCAGCTTGGGACAGGGGGGAGGCTACACCTTC	CASSLGQGGGYTF
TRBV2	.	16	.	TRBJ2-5	TGTGCCAGCAGAGGAGCCCGATCCCAATCCCAAGAGACCCAGTACTTC	CASRGARSQSQETQYF
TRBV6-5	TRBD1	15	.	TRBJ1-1	TGTGCCAGTATCAAACAGGGGGCACAGAACACTGAAGCTTTCTTT	CASIKQGAQNTEAFF
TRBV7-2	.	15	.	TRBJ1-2	TGTGCCAGCAGCGTTGAAAGACTCGCTGGCTATGGCTACACCTTC	CASSVERLAGYGYTF
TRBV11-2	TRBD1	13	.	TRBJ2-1	TGTGCCAGCAGCCGGGACAGGCGCAATGAGCAGTTCTTC	CASSRDRRNEQFF
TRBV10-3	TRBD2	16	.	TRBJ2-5	TGTGCCATCAGTGGAACTAGCGGGGGGGCTCTGGAGACCCAGTACTTC	CAISGTSGGALETQYF
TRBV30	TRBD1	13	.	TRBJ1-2	TGTGCCTGGGGGGACAGGGGGAACTATGGCTACACCTTC	CAWGDRGNYGYTF
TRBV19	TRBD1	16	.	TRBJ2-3	TGTGCCAGTAGTATAAAGGCAGGGGGTGACGCAGATACGCAGTATTTT	CASSIKAGGDADTQYF
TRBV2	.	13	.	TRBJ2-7	TGTGCCAGCAGTCCCGTCCTCGATGGCCGGCAGTACTTC	CASSPVLDGRQYF
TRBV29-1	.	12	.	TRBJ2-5	TGCAGCGCCCTACGTACCCAAGAGACCCAGTACTTC	CSALRTQETQYF
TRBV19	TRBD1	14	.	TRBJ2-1	TGTGCCAGTAGAACTGGGACAGCTAGCAATGAGCAGTTCTTC	CASRTGTASNEQFF
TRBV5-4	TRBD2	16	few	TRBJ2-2	TGTGCCAGCAGCTCCTTAGCGGGGGGGCCGACCGGGGAGCTGTTTTTT	CASSSLAGGPTGELFF
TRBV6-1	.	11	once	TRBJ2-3	TGTGCCAGCAGTGACAGGGAAGGTTCGTATTTT	CASSDREGSYF
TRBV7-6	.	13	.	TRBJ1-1	TGTGCCAGCAGCCTACAGGGAGACACTGAAGCTTTCTTT	CASSLQGDTEAFF
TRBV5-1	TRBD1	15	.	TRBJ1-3	TGCGCCAGCAGCAGGGACAGTGGGGCTGGAAACACCATATATTTT	CASSRDSGAGNTIYF
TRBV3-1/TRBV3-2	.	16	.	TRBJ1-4	TGTGCCAGCAGCCAAGAAAGTCCACAGGGAAGAGAAAAACTGTTTTTT	CASSQESPQGREKLFF
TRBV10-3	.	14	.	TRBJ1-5	TGTGCCATCAGTGAGAGGGGGGGTAATCAGCCCCAGCATTTT	CAISERGGNQPQHF
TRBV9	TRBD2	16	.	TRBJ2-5	TGTGCCAGCAGCAAATGGACTAGCGGGGTTGGAGAGACCCAGTACTTC	CASSKWTSGVGETQYF
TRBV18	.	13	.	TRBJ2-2	TGTGCCAGCTCACCGGCACTAGCCGGGGAGCTGTTTTTT	CASSPALAGELFF
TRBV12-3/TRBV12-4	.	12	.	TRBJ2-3	TGTGCCAGCAGTACAGGGTCGGATACGCAGTATTTT	CASSTGSDTQYF
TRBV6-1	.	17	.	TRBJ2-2	TGTGCCAGCAGTGAACAGGCCCGAGACCGATACACCGGGGAGCTGTTTTTT	CASSEQARDRYTGELFF
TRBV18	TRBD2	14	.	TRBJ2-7	TGTGCCAGCTCACCCCCGAGCGGGGCCTACGAGCAGTACTTC	CASSPPSGAYEQYF
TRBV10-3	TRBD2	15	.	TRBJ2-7	TGTGCCATCAGTCTAAACGGGGGGTACTCCTACGAGCAGTACTTC	CAISLNGGYSYEQYF
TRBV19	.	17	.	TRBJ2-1	TGTGCCAGTAGTATACCCCAACTTCATTCGGGATACAATGAGCAGTTCTTC	CASSIPQLHSGYNEQFF
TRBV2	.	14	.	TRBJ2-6	TGTGCCACAACCCGGAGCTCTGGGGCCAACGTCCTGACTTTC	CATTRSSGANVLTF
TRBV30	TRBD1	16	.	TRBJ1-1	TGTGCCTGGAGTGGGCAGGGGGCCGCGAGGAACACTGAAGCTTTCTTT	CAWSGQGAARNTEAFF
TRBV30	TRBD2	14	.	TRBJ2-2	TGTGCCTGGAAGCGGGGGGTGAGCACCGGGGAGCTGTTTTTT	CAWKRGVSTGELFF
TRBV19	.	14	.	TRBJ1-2	TGTGCCAGTACTCTCGGAGCAGGGGACCATGGCTACACCTTC	CASTLGAGDHGYTF
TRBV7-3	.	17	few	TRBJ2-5	TGTGCCAGCAGCTTAAACCCTTACCGGGACTCCGGGGAGACCCAGTACTTC	CASSLNPYRDSGETQYF
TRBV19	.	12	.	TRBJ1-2	TGTGCCATTACGGACATTCTCTATGGCTACACCTTC	CAITDILYGYTF
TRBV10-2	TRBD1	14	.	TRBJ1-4	TGCGCCAGCAGTGGACAGGGGTATAATGAAAAACTGTTTTTT	CASSGQGYNEKLFF
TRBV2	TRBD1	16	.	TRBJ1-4	TGTGCCAGCAGTGGCAGACAGGGAATGGGCGATGAAAAACTGTTTTTT	CASSGRQGMGDEKLFF
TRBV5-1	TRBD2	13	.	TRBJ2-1	TGCGCCAGCAGCACCGGGACTAACAATGAGCAGTTCTTC	CASSTGTNNEQFF
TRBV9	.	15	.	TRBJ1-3	TGTGCCAGCAGCGTCGGACATGCCTCTGGAAACACCATATATTTT	CASSVGHASGNTIYF
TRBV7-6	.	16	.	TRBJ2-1	TGTGCCAGCAGCTTGCGACAGGCCAGCTCCTACAATGAGCAGTTCTTC	CASSLRQASSYNEQFF
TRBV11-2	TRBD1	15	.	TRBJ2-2	TGTGCCAGCAGCTTAGGGACAGGGAACACCGGGGAGCTGTTTTTT	CASSLGTGNTGELFF
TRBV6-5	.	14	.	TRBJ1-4	TGTGCCAGCAGCCCAGGGGCAACTAATGAAAAACTGTTTTTT	CASSPGATNEKLFF
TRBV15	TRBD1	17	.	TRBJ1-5	TGTGCCACCAGCAGAGATGGGGGACAGGGGTTGGCTCAGCCCCAGCATTTT	CATSRDGGQGLAQPQHF
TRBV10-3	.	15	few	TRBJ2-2	TGTGCCATCAGTGACTACCGAGTGAACACCGGGGAGCTGTTTTTT	CAISDYRVNTGELFF
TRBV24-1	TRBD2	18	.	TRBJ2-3	TGTGCCACCAGTGAAAGGGGCGCAAGCGGGGGAGTTAGCGATACGCAGTATTTT	CATSERGASGGVSDTQYF
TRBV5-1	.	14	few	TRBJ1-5	TGCGCCAGCAGCTTGTCGGGGGGCAGTCAGCCCCAGCATTTT	CASSLSGGSQPQHF
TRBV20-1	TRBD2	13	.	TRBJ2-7	TGCAGTGCTAGTTTGGGGAGGGGCTACGAGCAGTACTTC	CSASLGRGYEQYF
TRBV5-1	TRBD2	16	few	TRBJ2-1	TGCGCCAGCAGCAGCGGGGCTAGCGGGGGGCTTAATGAGCAGTTCTTC	CASSSGASGGLNEQFF
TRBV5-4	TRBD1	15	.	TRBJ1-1	TGTGCCAGCAGCCCGTCCGGACAGGACAACACTGAAGCTTTCTTT	CASSPSGQDNTEAFF
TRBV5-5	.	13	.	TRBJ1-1	TGTGCCACCCAGGTCTTCATGAACACTGAAGCTTTCTTT	CATQVFMNTEAFF
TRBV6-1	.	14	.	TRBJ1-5	TGTGCCAGCAGTCCTATATCGGGTAATCAGCCCCAGCATTTT	CASSPISGNQPQHF
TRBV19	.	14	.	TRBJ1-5	TGTGCCAGTAGTAACCAGGGAGGAGGTCAGCCCCAGCATTTT	CASSNQGGGQPQHF
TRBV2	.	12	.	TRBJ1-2	TGTGCCAGCAGTGATTCGGGGTATGGCTACACCTTC	CASSDSGYGYTF